The entry below gives a single T cell receptor (beta chain) sequence along with its context. Its antigen is not identified. This record comes from a study of T cell repertoires in cytomegalovirus infection. The overall study: CMV epitopes, recently identified HLA-C-restricted and well-studied HLA-B-restricted, were used.

CDR1 is SGHTA, CDR2 FQGTGA, per germline. Trimming at V came to 4 bases and at J to 4 bases, leaving 14 bases not matched to a gene. The CDR3 sequence is 20 residues long. In TCRdb, the reads were re-called with MiXCR into one record per CDR3 protein. The data hold some 350,000 distinct CDR3 sequences, with about 29% observed a single time. The TCR originated in a human donor in good health (CMV status not recorded). Some clones in this sample may be carry-over from other donors' samples. The rearrangement links TRBV7-3 to TRBJ2-1; 15 bases are shared with TRBD2. This sample comprised cultured PBMCs, obtained from culture after CMV antigen stimulation. CDR3 region: CASSSGLAGGPRLNYNEQFF. DNA for the CDR3: TGTGCCAGCAGCTCCGGACTAGCGGGAGGGCCCCGGCTAAATTACAATGAGCAGTTCTTC.